Sequencing of this T cell receptor (beta chain) was carried out in a study of blood T cells in healthy people across ages (dated by TCRdb to 2013 to 2016). Describing the broader study: Template switching captured roughly one uniquely barcoded TCR beta cDNA molecule per two T cells in model experiments. Using deep sequencing normalized with unique cDNA molecular identifiers, the study measured how TCR beta repertoire diversity changes with age. The donors were divided into four age groups: young (average approximately 17 years), middle-aged (almost 40), aged (about 60) and long-lived (roughly 86). Donors of different ages were randomly distributed across sequencing lanes to avoid experimental bias. For two donors (one aged 18 to 30 and one aged 80 or older), the study analyzed two additional independent replicas of 1 million unique cDNA reads from the same blood draw.

For CDR1 and CDR2, the germline V gene lists SGHTA and FQGNSA. V and J are trimmed by 7 bases and 9 bases, and the gene matches miss 13 bases of the junction. Taken from cysteine to phenylalanine, the CDR3 has 14 residues. The only DNA kept is the CDR3, 42 bases in frame from the first base. Donors were under 40 systemically healthy Caucasian individuals from Russia aged roughly 6 to 90 years. Approximately 11 milliliters of peripheral blood were drawn from each donor into EDTA-treated Vacutainer tubes. Ficoll-Paque density-gradient centrifugation was used to isolate PBMCs, with at least 7 million per sample. Trizol reagent was used to extract total RNA from PBMCs, with at least 6 micrograms per sample. The percentages of naive CD45RAhigh/CD27high T cells were determined by flow cytometry on a PBMC aliquot from every donor. Library generation was performed with 5' RACE. Sequencer: Illumina HiSeq 2500. The second PCR ran for roughly 6 to 11 cycles and used a J-beta primer mix along with a sample-barcoded 5' primer. A template-switch 5' adaptor carrying 12 random nucleotides introduced a unique molecular identifier onto each TCR beta cDNA molecule. Each sample yielded at least 2.5 million CDR3-containing paired-end reads. The Mint cDNA synthesis kit, primed by a TRBC-specific oligonucleotide, was used to synthesize first-strand cDNA from all RNA. Following uracil-DNA glycosylase treatment, a first 18-cycle PCR with universal primers M1SS and BC2_uni_R was performed on all cDNA. The paper's processing steps were these. Normalization of each sample was performed by random selection of 1 million high-quality reads, each carrying a distinct molecular identifier. Reads with shared molecular identifiers were discarded instead of being binned into consensus sequences. MiTCR, with a Q25 quality threshold and the strictest error-elimination algorithm, was used for CDR3 identification, clonotype clustering and error correction. A nonparametric unseen species model using Euler transformation provided a lower-bound estimate of total TCR beta diversity. The public reads were quality trimmed at Q25 with fastp and then assembled into clones with MiXCR by TCRdb, keeping productive beta chains. Identical CDR3 protein sequences are pooled into one entry, listed with their most common genes and DNA. TCRdb, not the original authors, processed these V and J calls. In all, the sample holds around 1,700,000 distinct CDR3 sequences, and 28% of those were seen once. Approximately 7.7% of the sample is in the top ten clones.

Broader findings and caveats from the paper: Estimates of total diversity based on one million sequenced T cells were regarded as lower bounds and as underestimates. Observed TCR beta diversity per million T cells fell roughly linearly with age, and a significant reduction was already apparent by age about 43. Donor CMV infection status was unknown, potentially confounding age-related changes in expanded clonotypes. Compared with the aged group, the long-lived group had more naive CD4+ T cells, fewer expanded clones and increased TCR diversity, a pattern suggesting age selection. Bulk unsorted PBMC profiling prevented conclusive comparison of naive and antigen-experienced compartments. The percentage of naive T cells measured by flow cytometry correlated strongly with observed TCR beta diversity.

For this clonotype: Its antigen is not yet known. No clone much larger than this one lies a single base away; base qualities are absent.

The chain couples TRBV7-2 to TRBJ2-5, with 8 junctional bases fitting TRBD2. This receptor was obtained from a woman aged 30 to 39 in good health. Sequencing was carried out using blood. The nucleotide sequence is TGTGCCAGCACAGTCCGAGGCCGGCGGGAGGCCCAGTACTTC. Its protein reads: CASTVRGRREAQYF.